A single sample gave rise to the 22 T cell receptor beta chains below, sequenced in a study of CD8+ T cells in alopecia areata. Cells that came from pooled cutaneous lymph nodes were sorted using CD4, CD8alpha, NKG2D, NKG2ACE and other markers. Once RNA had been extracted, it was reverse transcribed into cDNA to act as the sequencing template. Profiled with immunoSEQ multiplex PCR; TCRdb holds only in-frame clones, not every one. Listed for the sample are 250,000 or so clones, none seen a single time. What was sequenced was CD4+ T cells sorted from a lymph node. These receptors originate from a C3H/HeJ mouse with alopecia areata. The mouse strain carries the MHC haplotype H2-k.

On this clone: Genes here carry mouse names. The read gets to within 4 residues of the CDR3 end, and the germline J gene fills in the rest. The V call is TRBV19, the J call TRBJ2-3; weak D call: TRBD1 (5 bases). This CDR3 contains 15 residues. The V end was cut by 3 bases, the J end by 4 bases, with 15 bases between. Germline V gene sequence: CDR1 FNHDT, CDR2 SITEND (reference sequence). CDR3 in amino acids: CASSNSRRGSETLYF. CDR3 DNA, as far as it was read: TGTGCCAGCAGTAACTCTAGGAGGGGATCAGAA.

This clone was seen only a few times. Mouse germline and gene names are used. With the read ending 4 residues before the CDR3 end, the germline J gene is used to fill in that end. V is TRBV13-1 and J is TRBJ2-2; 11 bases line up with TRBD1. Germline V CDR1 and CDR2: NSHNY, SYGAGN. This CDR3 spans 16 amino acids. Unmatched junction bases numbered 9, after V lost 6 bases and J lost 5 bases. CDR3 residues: CASKIRTGGMTGQLYF. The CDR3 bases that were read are TGTGCCAGCAAAATCCGGACAGGGGGCATGACCGGG.

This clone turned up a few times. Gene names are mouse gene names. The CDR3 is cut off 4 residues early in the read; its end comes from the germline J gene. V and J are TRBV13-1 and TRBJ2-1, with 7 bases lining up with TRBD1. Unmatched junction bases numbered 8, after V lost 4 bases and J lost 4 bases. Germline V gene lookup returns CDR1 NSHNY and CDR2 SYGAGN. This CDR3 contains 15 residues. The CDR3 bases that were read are TGTGCCAGCAGTTCGGGACAGTTCTTTTATGCT. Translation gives CASSSGQFFYA. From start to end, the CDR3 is CASSSGQFFYAEQFF.

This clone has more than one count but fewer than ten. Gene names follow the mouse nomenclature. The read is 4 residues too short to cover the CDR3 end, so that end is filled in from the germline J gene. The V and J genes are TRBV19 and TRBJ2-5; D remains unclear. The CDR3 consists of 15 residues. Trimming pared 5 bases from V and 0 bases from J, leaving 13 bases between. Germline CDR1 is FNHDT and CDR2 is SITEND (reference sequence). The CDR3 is CASSPLRFNQDTQYF. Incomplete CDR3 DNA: TGTGCCAGCAGCCCACTTCGTTTTAACCAAGAC.

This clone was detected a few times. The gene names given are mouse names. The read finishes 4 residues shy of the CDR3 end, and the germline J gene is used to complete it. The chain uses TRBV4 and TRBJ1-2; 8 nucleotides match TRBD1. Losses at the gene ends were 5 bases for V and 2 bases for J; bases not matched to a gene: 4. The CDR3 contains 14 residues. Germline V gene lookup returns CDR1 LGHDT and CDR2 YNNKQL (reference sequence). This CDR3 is CASSAQGANSDYTF. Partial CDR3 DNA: TGTGCCAGCAGCGCCCAGGGGGCCAACTCC.

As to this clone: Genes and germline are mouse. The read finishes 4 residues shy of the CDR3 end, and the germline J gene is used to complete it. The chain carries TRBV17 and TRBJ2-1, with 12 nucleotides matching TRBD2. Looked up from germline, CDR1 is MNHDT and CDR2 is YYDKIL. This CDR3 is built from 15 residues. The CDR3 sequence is CASSPDWGGWAEQFF. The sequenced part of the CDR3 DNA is TGTGCTAGCAGTCCTGACTGGGGGGGCTGGGCT.

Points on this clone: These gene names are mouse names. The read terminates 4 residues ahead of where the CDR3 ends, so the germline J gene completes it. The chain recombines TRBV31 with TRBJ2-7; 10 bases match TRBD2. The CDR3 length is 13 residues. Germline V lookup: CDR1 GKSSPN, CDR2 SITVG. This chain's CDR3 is CAWSPWGGHEQYF. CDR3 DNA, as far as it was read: TGTGCCTGGAGTCCCTGGGGGGGCCAT.

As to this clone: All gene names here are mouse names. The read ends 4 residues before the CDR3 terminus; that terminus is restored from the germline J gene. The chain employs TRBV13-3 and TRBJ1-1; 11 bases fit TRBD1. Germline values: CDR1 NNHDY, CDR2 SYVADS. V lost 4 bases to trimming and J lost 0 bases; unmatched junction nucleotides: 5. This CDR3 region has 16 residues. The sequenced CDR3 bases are TGTGCCAGCAGTACCCCGGGACAGGGGGCAAACACA. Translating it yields CASSTPGQGANT. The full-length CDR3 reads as CASSTPGQGANTEVFF.

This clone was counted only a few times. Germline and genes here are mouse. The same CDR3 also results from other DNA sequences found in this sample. CDR3 residues: CASSEGTGVYEQYF. CDR3 DNA (partial): TGTGCCAGCAGTGAAGGGACTGGGGTCTAT. V and J are TRBV13-1 and TRBJ2-7; 10 bases are shared with TRBD2. The missing CDR3 end, 4 residues past where the read stops, is filled in from the germline J gene. Germline assignment: CDR1 NSHNY and CDR2 SYGAGN. This CDR3 has 14 amino acids. The J segment lost 3 bases and the V segment lost 2 bases, leaving 2 bases of the junction unmatched.

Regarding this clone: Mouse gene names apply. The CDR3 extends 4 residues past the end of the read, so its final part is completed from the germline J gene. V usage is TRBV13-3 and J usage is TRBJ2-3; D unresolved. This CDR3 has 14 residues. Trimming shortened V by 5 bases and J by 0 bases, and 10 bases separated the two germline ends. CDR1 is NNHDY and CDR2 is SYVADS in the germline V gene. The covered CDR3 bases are TGTGCCAGCAGCCAAACTTCTAGTGCAGAA. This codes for CASSQTSSAE. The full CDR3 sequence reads CASSQTSSAETLYF.

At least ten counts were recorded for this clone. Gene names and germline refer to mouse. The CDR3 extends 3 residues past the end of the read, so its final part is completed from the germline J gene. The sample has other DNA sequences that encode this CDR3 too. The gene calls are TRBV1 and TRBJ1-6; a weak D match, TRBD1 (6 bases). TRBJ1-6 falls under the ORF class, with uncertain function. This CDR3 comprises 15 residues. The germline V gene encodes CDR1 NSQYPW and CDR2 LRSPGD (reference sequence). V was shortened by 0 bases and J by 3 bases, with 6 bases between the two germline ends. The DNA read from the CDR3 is TGCACCTGCAGTGCAGACAGGGGCTATAATTCGCCC. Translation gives CTCSADRGYNSP. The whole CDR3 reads CTCSADRGYNSPLYF.

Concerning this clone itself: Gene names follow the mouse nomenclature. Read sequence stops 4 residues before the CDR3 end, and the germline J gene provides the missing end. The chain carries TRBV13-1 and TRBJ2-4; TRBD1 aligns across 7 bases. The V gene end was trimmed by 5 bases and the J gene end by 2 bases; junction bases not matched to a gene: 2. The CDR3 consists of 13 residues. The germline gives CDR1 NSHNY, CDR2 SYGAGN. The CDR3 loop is CASRGTVQNTLYF. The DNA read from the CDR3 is TGTGCCAGCAGGGGGACAGTTCAAAAC.

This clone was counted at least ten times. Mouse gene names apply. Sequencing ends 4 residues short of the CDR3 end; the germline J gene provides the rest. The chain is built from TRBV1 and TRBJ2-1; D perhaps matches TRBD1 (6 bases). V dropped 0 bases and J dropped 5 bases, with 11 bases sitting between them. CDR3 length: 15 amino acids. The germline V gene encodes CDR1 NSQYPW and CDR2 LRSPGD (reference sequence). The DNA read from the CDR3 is TGCACCTGCAGTGCAGATAGGGGACAAAATGCT. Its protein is CTCSADRGQNA. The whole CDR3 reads CTCSADRGQNAEQFF.

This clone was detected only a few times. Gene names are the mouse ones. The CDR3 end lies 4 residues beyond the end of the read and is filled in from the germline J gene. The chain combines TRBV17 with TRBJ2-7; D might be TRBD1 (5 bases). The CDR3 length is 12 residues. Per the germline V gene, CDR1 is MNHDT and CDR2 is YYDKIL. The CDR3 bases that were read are TGTGCTAGCAGTAATGGACAATAT. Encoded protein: CASSNGQY. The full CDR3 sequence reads CASSNGQYEQYF.

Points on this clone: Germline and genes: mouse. The covered CDR3 bases are TGTGCCAGCAGTTTCGTGGGACAAATGGGTCAAAAC. It specifies CASSFVGQMGQN. The complete CDR3 reads CASSFVGQMGQNTLYF. V usage is TRBV14 and J usage is TRBJ2-4, with D possibly being TRBD1 (6 bases). Sequencing ends 4 residues short of the CDR3 end; the germline J gene provides the rest. CDR1 and CDR2 from the germline V gene are SGHDT and FRDEAV. Trimming shortened V by 1 base and J by 1 base, and 13 bases separated the two germline ends. This CDR3 spans 16 amino acids.

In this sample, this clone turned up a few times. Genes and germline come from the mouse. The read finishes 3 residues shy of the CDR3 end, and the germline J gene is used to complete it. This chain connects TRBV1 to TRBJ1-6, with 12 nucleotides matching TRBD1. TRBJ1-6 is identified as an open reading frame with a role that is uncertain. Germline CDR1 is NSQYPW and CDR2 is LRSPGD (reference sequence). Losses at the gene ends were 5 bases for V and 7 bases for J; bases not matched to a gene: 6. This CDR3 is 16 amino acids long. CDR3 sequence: CTCSTRDRGRNSPLYF. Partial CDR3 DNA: TGCACCTGCAGTACCCGGGACAGGGGGCGGAATTCGCCC.

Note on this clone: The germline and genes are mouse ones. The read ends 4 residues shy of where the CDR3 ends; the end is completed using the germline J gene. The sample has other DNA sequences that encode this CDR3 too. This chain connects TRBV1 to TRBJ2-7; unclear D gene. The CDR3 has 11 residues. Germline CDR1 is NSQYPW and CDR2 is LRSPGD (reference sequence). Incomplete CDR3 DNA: TGCACCTGCAGTGCTCAGGAT. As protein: CTCSAQD. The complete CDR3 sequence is CTCSAQDEQYF. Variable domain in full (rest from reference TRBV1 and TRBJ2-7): VTLLEQNPRWRLVPRGQAVNLRCILKNSQYPWMSWYQQDLQKQLQWLFTLRSPGDKEVKSLPGADYLATRVTDTELRLQVANMSQGRTLYCTCSAQDEQYFGPGTRLTVL.

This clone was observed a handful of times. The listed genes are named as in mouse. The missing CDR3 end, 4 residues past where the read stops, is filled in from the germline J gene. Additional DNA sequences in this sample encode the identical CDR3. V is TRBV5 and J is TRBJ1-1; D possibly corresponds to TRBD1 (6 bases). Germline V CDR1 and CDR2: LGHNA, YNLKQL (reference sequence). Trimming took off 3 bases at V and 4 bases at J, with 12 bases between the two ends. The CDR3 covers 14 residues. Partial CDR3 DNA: TGTGCCAGCAGCCAGGCAGGGGAAGGCACA. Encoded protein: CASSQAGEGT. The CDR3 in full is CASSQAGEGTEVFF.

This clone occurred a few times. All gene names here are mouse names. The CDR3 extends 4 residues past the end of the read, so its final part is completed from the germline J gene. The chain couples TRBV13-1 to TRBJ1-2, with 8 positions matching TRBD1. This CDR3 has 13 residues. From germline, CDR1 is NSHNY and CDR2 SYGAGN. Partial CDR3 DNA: TGTGCCAGCAGCCGCAGGGGGCGGTCC. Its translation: CASSRRGRS. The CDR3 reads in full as CASSRRGRSDYTF.

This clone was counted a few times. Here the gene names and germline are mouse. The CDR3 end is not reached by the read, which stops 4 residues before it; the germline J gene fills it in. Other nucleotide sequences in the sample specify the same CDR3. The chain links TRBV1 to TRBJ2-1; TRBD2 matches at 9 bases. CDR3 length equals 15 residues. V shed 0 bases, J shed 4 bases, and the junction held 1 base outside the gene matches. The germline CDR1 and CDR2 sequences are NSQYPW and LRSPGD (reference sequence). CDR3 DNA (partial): TGCACCTGCAGTGCAGATGGGGGGGCGTATGCT. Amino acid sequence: CTCSADGGAYA. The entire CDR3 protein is CTCSADGGAYAEQFF.

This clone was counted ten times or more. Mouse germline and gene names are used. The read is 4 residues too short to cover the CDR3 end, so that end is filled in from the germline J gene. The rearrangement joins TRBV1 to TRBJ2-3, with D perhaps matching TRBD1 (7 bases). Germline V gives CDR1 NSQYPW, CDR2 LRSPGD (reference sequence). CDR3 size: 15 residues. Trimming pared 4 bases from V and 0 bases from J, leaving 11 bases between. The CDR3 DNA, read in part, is TGCACCTGCAGTGAACAGGGGACTAGTGCAGAA. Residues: CTCSEQGTSAE. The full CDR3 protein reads CTCSEQGTSAETLYF.

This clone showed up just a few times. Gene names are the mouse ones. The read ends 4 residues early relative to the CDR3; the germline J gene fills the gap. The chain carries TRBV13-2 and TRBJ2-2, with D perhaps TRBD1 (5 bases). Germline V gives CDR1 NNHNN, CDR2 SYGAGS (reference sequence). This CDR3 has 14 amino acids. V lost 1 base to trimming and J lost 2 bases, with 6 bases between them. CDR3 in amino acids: CASGDKGNTGQLYF. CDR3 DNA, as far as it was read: TGTGCCAGCGGTGATAAGGGGAACACCGGG.